Following are 32 T cell receptor beta chains from one sample sequenced in a study of blood T cell repertoires in COVID-19 (dated by TCRdb to 2020 to 2022). The receptor library was made with the immunoSEQ multiplex PCR assay. TCRdb holds this immuneACCESS table with in-frame rearrangements only. Some clones are missing; in checked studies, unresolved V genes explain under half, and the rest has no known cause. Recorded for this sample are about 90,000 clones; over 75% of them occurred a single time. About an eighth of the sample belongs to the ten largest clones. Source material: peripheral blood. These receptors all stem from a human donor in a cohort sampled during active COVID-19.

This clone appeared a few times. The chain joins TRBV2 to TRBJ2-4; 8 bases align to TRBD2. CDR1 is SNHLY, CDR2 FYNNEI, per germline. The CDR3 is made up of 16 amino acids. Trimming took 5 bases from V and 2 from J; bases not matched to a gene: 8. CDR3 residues: CASSSLAGWSKNIQYF. The CDR3 DNA is TGTGCCAGCAGTTCTTTAGCGGGGTGGTCCAAAAACATTCAGTACTTC. Using reference TRBV2 and TRBJ2-4 for the parts outside the CDR3, the full variable domain is EPEVTQTPSHQVTQMGQEVILRCVPISNHLYFYWYRQILGQKVEFLVSFYNNEISEKSEIFDDQFSVERPDGSNFTLKIRSTKLEDSAMYFCASSSLAGWSKNIQYFGAGTRLSVL.

V usage is TRBV5-6 and J usage is TRBJ1-4; unclear D gene. The length of the CDR3 is 13 residues. CDR1 is SGHDT, CDR2 YYEEEE, per germline. The ends were cut back, 2 bases at V and 10 bases at J, with 12 bases in the middle. The CDR3 sequence is CASSFNGLGKLFF. Here the CDR3 DNA reads TGTGCCAGCAGCTTTAATGGGCTCGGAAAACTGTTTTTT.

V usage is TRBV5-4 and J usage is TRBJ2-7; D perhaps matches TRBD2 (6 bases). Germline V lookup: CDR1 SGHNT, CDR2 YYREEE (reference sequence). V shed 3 bases and J shed 9 bases, with 16 bases lying between them. The CDR3 is 13 amino acids. The CDR3 coding sequence is TGTGCCAGCAGCTCCACGGGACTCTCGGGGCAGTACTTC. Translated: CASSSTGLSGQYF.

The V call is TRBV2, the J call TRBJ2-2, with a weak D call TRBD1 (6 bases). The CDR3 contains 15 residues. CDR1 and CDR2 (germline): SNHLY, FYNNEI. Trimming pared 5 bases from V and 6 bases from J, leaving 16 bases between. The DNA of the CDR3 is TGTGCCAGCAGTCGCCAGGGGTGGGGCCCCGGGGAGCTGTTTTTT. Translation gives CASSRQGWGPGELFF.

The chain joins TRBV11-2 to TRBJ1-2; unclear D gene. Germline assignment: CDR1 SGHAT and CDR2 FQNNGV. This CDR3 has 13 residues. Trimming cost V 2 bases and J 4 bases, with 8 bases left between them. The CDR3 sequence: CASSLKGVYGYTF. The CDR3 region has the DNA TGTGCCAGCAGCTTAAAGGGAGTCTATGGCTACACCTTC.

The chain uses TRBV6-2 or TRBV6-3 and TRBJ2-5; 13 positions match TRBD2. The germline V gene encodes CDR1 MNHEY and CDR2 SVGEGT. V shed 3 bases, J shed 0 bases, and the junction held 4 bases outside the gene matches. The CDR3 has 17 residues. The chain's CDR3 is CASSYTSGGEYQETQYF. CDR3 coding DNA: TGTGCCAGCAGTTATACTAGCGGGGGGGAGTACCAAGAGACCCAGTACTTC.

The chain combines TRBV6-1 with TRBJ2-5; D may be TRBD2 (6 bases). Trimming cost V 8 bases and J 1 base, with 11 bases left between them. This CDR3 has 13 amino acids. CDR1 and CDR2 from the germline V gene are MNHNS and SASEGT. The chain's CDR3 is CASWRAGQETQYF. In nucleotides, the CDR3 is TGTGCCAGCTGGAGGGCGGGCCAAGAGACCCAGTACTTC.

J is TRBJ1-3 and V is TRBV5-1, with 7 bases aligning to TRBD1. The CDR3 consists of 15 residues. J lost 0 bases, V lost 1 base, and 1 base had no gene match. Germline loops: CDR1 SGHRS, CDR2 YFSETQ. This CDR3 is CASSLWTGSGNTIYF. The CDR3 bases are TGCGCCAGCAGCTTGTGGACAGGCTCTGGAAACACCATATATTTT.

The V call is TRBV4-1, the J call TRBJ1-5; 9 bases match TRBD1. The CDR3 length is 15 residues. In germline, CDR1 is MGHRA, CDR2 YSYEKL. J lost 2 bases, V lost 1 base, and 0 bases had no gene match. The CDR3 reads CASSQGQGGNQPQHF. As DNA, the CDR3 is TGCGCCAGCAGCCAAGGACAGGGGGGCAATCAGCCCCAGCATTTT.

This clone was observed a handful of times. V is TRBV5-5 and J is TRBJ2-3, with 8 bases that match TRBD1. The J segment lost 4 bases and the V segment lost 1 base, leaving 5 bases of the junction unmatched. CDR1 is SGHKS and CDR2 is YYEKEE in the germline V gene (reference sequence). CDR3 length: 15 residues. The CDR3, as DNA: TGTGCCAGCAGCTTGCAGGGGGCTGTTTCAGATACGCAGTATTTT. Amino acids: CASSLQGAVSDTQYF.

The chain links TRBV3-1 (or the pseudogene TRBV3-2) to TRBJ1-2; 7 nucleotides match TRBD1. CDR1 LGHDT and CDR2 YNNKEL come from the germline V gene (reference sequence). Trimming removed 4 bases from V and 4 bases from J; junction bases left unmatched: 18. The length of the CDR3 is 18 residues. In nucleotides, the CDR3 is TGTGCCAGCAGCCCCCACAAGACAGACAGGGTGCATGTCTATGGCTACACCTTC. It specifies CASSPHKTDRVHVYGYTF.

The chain joins TRBV6-2 or TRBV6-3 to TRBJ1-6, with D maybe TRBD1 (6 bases). CDR3 size: 13 residues. The germline gives CDR1 MNHEY, CDR2 SVGEGT. Trimming took 4 bases from V and 13 from J, leaving 14 bases between them. DNA of the CDR3: TGTGCCAGCAGTTTATCAGGGGAGTCCCCCCTCCACTTT. Amino acid sequence: CASSLSGESPLHF.

This rearrangement joins TRBV29-1 to TRBJ1-2; 9 nucleotides line up with TRBD1. This CDR3 region has 13 residues. V dropped 3 bases and J dropped 8; count of bases not matched to a gene: 7. CDR1 SQVTM and CDR2 ANQGSEA come from the germline V gene. The CDR3 region is CSVEGGTGIGYTF. The CDR3 nucleotides are TGCAGCGTTGAGGGAGGGACAGGGATAGGCTACACCTTC.

This clone has just a few counts. J is TRBJ1-2 and V is TRBV10-1, with 8 bases identical to TRBD1. The germline gives CDR1 WNHNN, CDR2 SYGVQD (reference sequence). With 6 bases clipped from V and 5 bases from J, the junction kept 5 bases outside the gene matches. This CDR3 is 13 amino acids long. In nucleotides, the CDR3 is TGCGCCAGCAGCGTATACAGGGGGTATGGCTACACCTTC. Protein: CASSVYRGYGYTF.

The chain has TRBV6-6 and TRBJ1-4, with D possibly TRBD1 on 5 matching bases. Between the trimmed V and J ends, which lost 0 bases and 4 bases, there was a span of 9 bases. This CDR3 is 15 amino acids long. CDR1 is MNHNY, CDR2 SVGAGI, per germline (reference sequence). The CDR3 coding sequence is TGTGCCAGCAGTTACTCGGGGGGTGTTAATGAAAAACTGTTTTTT. It translates to CASSYSGGVNEKLFF.

The V call is TRBV18, the J call TRBJ1-5; tentatively, D is TRBD1 (6 bases). Trimming removed 6 bases at V and 3 bases at J, with 18 bases between. Germline lookup yields CDR1 KGHSH and CDR2 LQKENI. The CDR3 is 16 amino acids. CDR3 amino acids: CASSLYTGSINQPQHF. CDR3 DNA: TGTGCCAGCTCCCTCTACACAGGGTCAATCAATCAGCCCCAGCATTTT.

The chain carries TRBV18 and TRBJ2-2, with D maybe TRBD1 (6 bases). The CDR3 spans 15 residues. The germline V gene has CDR1 KGHSH and CDR2 LQKENI. V was pared by 4 bases and J by 4 bases, with 13 bases between. CDR3 amino acids: CASSLLGQRTGELFF. CDR3 coding DNA: TGTGCCAGCTCACTCCTGGGACAACGCACCGGGGAGCTGTTTTTT.

The gene calls are TRBV18 and TRBJ1-1; 12 positions agree with TRBD1. This CDR3 has 17 amino acids. Trimming cost V 1 base and J 4 bases; bases outside gene matches: 7. Germline V lookup: CDR1 KGHSH, CDR2 LQKENI. CDR3: CASSPQGQGALGTEAFF. The CDR3, as DNA: TGTGCCAGCTCACCACAGGGACAGGGGGCATTAGGCACTGAAGCTTTCTTT.

The genes are TRBV18 and TRBJ2-3; TRBD2 matches 8 bases. Germline V CDR1 and CDR2: KGHSH, LQKENI. The CDR3 consists of 15 residues. V was clipped by 4 bases and J by 2 bases; unmatched bases: 5. The CDR3 sequence is CASSRALAVTDTQYF. In nucleotides, the CDR3 is TGTGCCAGCTCACGCGCACTAGCGGTCACAGATACGCAGTATTTT.

The gene calls are TRBV4-3 and TRBJ1-1; D remains ambiguous. The V gene's germline CDR1 is LGHNA and CDR2 YSLEER. V was cut by 0 bases and J by 3 bases, with 8 bases left in between. The CDR3 consists of 14 residues. The DNA for the CDR3 is TGCGCCAGCAGCCAAGAGGAGAGATACACTGAAGCTTTCTTT. It specifies CASSQEERYTEAFF.

This chain connects TRBV4-3 to TRBJ1-4; tentatively, D is TRBD1 (6 bases). CDR3 size: 15 residues. The V gene's germline CDR1 is LGHNA and CDR2 YSLEER. The ends were cut back, 0 bases at V and 3 bases at J, with 8 bases in the middle. CDR3 protein: CASSQEQGSNEKLFF. The CDR3 nucleotides are TGCGCCAGCAGCCAAGAGCAGGGGTCTAATGAAAAACTGTTTTTT.

A single count supports this clone. The chain employs TRBV4-1 and TRBJ2-1; 9 nucleotides match TRBD2. CDR3 length: 15 amino acids. The V gene end was trimmed by 4 bases and the J gene end by 4 bases; junction bases not matched to a gene: 5. Germline V gene lookup returns CDR1 MGHRA and CDR2 YSYEKL. This CDR3 reads CASSLKGLAYNEQFF. The CDR3 DNA reads as TGCGCCAGCAGCCTGAAGGGACTAGCTTACAATGAGCAGTTCTTC.

This chain links TRBV7-3 with TRBJ2-3, with TRBD2 as a possible D gene (6 bases). V shed 3 bases and J shed 0 bases, with 7 bases lying between them. The CDR3 spans 14 residues. Germline CDR1 SGHTA, CDR2 FQGTGA. For the CDR3, the DNA is TGTGCCAGCAGCTTGGCGGGGAGCACAGATACGCAGTATTTT. Protein product: CASSLAGSTDTQYF.

This clone was detected only once. This rearrangement joins TRBV29-1 to TRBJ2-3; 10 nucleotides align to TRBD1. Trimming at V came to 6 bases and at J to 2 bases, leaving 8 bases not matched to a gene. Looked up from germline, CDR1 is SQVTM and CDR2 is ANQGSEA. The CDR3 length is 15 residues. CDR3 residues: CSVGTGASLTDTQYF. The CDR3 DNA follows: TGCAGCGTAGGGACAGGGGCCTCCCTCACAGATACGCAGTATTTT.

This chain joins TRBV7-3 and TRBJ2-2; weak D call: TRBD1 (5 bases). The V and J ends lost 5 bases and 1 base respectively, with 14 bases between them. The CDR3 contains 16 residues. Per germline, CDR1 SGHTA and CDR2 FQGTGA. The CDR3 sequence: CASSPQGLLNTGELFF. CDR3 DNA sequence: TGTGCCAGCAGCCCCCAGGGATTACTGAACACCGGGGAGCTGTTTTTT. Based on the CDR3 plus reference TRBV7-3 and TRBJ2-2, the full variable domain is GAGVSQTPSNKVTEKGKYVELRCDPISGHTALYWYRQSLGQGPEFLIYFQGTGAADDSGLPNDRFFAVRPEGSVSTLKIQRTERGDSAVYLCASSPQGLLNTGELFFGEGSRLTVL.

The CDR3 DNA reads as TGTGCCAGCAGCTTCCTAGCGGGGGGGCCAGAGACCCAGTACTTC. This sequence encodes CASSFLAGGPETQYF. V and J are TRBV11-2 and TRBJ2-5, with 12 nucleotides matching TRBD2. With V trimmed by 3 bases and J by 4 bases, 3 bases remained unmatched. From germline, CDR1 is SGHAT and CDR2 FQNNGV. The CDR3 runs 15 residues. The variable domain in full, completed from reference TRBV11-2 and TRBJ2-5, reads EAGVAQSPRYKIIEKRQSVAFWCNPISGHATLYWYQQILGQGPKLLIQFQNNGVVDDSQLPKDRFSAERLKGVDSTLKIQPAKLEDSAVYLCASSFLAGGPETQYFGPGTRLLVL.

The chain recombines TRBV29-1 with TRBJ2-5; TRBD1 agrees at 7 bases. This CDR3 spans 13 amino acids. Per germline, CDR1 SQVTM and CDR2 ANQGSEA. The V and J ends lost 3 bases and 4 bases, in that order; junction bases with no gene match: 5. The CDR3 DNA is TGCAGCGTTGATTTAGGGGGCAGAGAGACCCAGTACTTC. Translated, it gives CSVDLGGRETQYF.

In its sample, this clone was seen once. The chain couples TRBV9 to TRBJ2-1, with TRBD2 identical over 12 bases. The CDR3 covers 15 residues. The V and J ends lost 4 bases and 5 bases, in that order; junction bases with no gene match: 4. Germline-derived CDR1 and CDR2 are SGDLS and YYNGEE. CDR3 coding DNA: TGTGCCAGCAGCCGGACTAGCGGGGTTAACAATGAGCAGTTCTTC. This translates into CASSRTSGVNNEQFF.

This chain joins TRBV7-3 and TRBJ2-7; 8 bases align to TRBD1. V lost 6 bases to trimming and J lost 2 bases; unmatched junction nucleotides: 9. The CDR3 consists of 15 residues. Germline V CDR1 and CDR2: SGHTA, FQGTGA. The DNA of the CDR3 is TGTGCCAGCAGTAATGGACAGGGCGCCACCTACGAGCAGTACTTC. Its translation: CASSNGQGATYEQYF.

This clone was detected only a few times. The chain couples TRBV27 to TRBJ2-7, with 10 bases lining up with TRBD2. With 5 bases clipped from V and 12 bases from J, the junction kept 22 bases outside the gene matches. Germline V gene sequence: CDR1 MNHEY, CDR2 SMNVEV (reference sequence). This CDR3 has 17 amino acids. The CDR3 protein is CASSPRPRSSGGSKWYF. In DNA, the CDR3 is TGTGCCAGCAGTCCCCGCCCCCGATCTAGCGGGGGCTCTAAGTGGTACTTC.

This clone appeared once. The rearrangement links TRBV15 to TRBJ2-2, with no clear D. The CDR3 runs 13 residues. Germline values: CDR1 LNHNV, CDR2 YYDKDF (reference sequence). V was shortened by 0 bases and J by 6 bases, with 5 bases between the two germline ends. The CDR3 coding sequence is TGTGCCACCAGCAGAGATCTAGCCGGGGAGCTGTTTTTT. Residues: CATSRDLAGELFF.

The chain joins TRBV18 to TRBJ2-2; 10 bases line up with TRBD2. J was trimmed by 0 bases and V by 3 bases; bases with no gene match: 7. The CDR3 sequence is 18 residues long. Germline V gene sequence: CDR1 KGHSH, CDR2 LQKENI. For the CDR3, the DNA is TGTGCCAGCTCACCGATTATCAGCGGGGGGGCGAACACCGGGGAGCTGTTTTTT. Amino acids: CASSPIISGGANTGELFF.